This TCR beta chain is drawn from a study of T cell responses to AZD1222 COVID-19 vaccine. CDR1 SGHNT and CDR2 YYREEE come from the germline V gene (reference sequence). Trimming stripped 0 bases from V and 8 bases from J, with 14 bases between. The CDR3 is made up of 15 amino acids. The method was immunoSEQ multiplex PCR; TCRdb's version includes in-frame clones alone and lacks a portion of them. The sample has over 150,000 clones; roughly 90% are singletons. With regard to this clone: Its matching antigen is unknown.

Study-level points and caveats: Scientists sampled the repertoires only once the peak T cell response had passed. The reported proportion of spike-specific TCRs targeting unmutated variant regions was nearly half. A mostly white British donor set with more females was recruited, and clonal diversity was possibly underestimated. Compared with day 0, the breadth and depth of the Spike-specific TCR repertoire rose significantly after two doses of AZD1222.

This TCR derives from an adult who received the AZD1222 COVID-19 vaccine. The starting material was peripheral blood, obtained 28 days after the second AZD1222 dose. The chain uses TRBV5-4 and TRBJ1-4; D gene unclear. CDR3 coding DNA: TGTGCCAGCAGCTTGGGCCCCCCCATGGAGGAAAAACTGTTTTTT. Translation gives CASSLGPPMEEKLFF. Based on the CDR3 plus reference TRBV5-4 and TRBJ1-4, the full variable domain is ETGVTQSPTHLIKTRGQQVTLRCSSQSGHNTVSWYQQALGQGPQFIFQYYREEENGRGNFPPRFSGLQFPNYSSELNVNALELDDSALYLCASSLGPPMEEKLFFGSGTQLSVL.